This T cell receptor (beta chain) comes out of a study of identical twins (dated by TCRdb to about 2016). With respect to the entire study: To test whether fetal clonotypes persist, the study used deep sequencing on TCR alpha and beta repertoires from monozygotic twins, unrelated adults of various ages, and cord blood. To rule out contamination, replicate twin experiments were performed at different times with different library preparation protocols. Results the study describes overall, beyond this receptor: Abundant cord blood beta clonotypes carried fewer insertions; young adult naive repertoires showed a weaker similar trend, while memory repertoires showed none. Excess twin sharing in beta out-of-frame sequences was weaker because fewer shared sequences lowered the signal-to-noise ratio. Zero-insertion analyses could be partly confounded by invariant T cells such as MAIT and iNKT, though diverse VJ usage argued against such confounding for most clonotypes. In monozygotic twins, out-of-frame TCR alpha sharing was systematically underestimated by recombination models, although the models agreed with sharing between unrelated individuals. Compared with coincidental sharing between unrelated individuals, out-of-frame TCR alpha sequences shared between twins showed an excess of sequences with low generation probability. Because the same donors could not be followed over many years, the conclusions depended on cross-sectional statistical analysis.

V is clipped by 0 bases and J by 7 bases, and the sequence between their germline boundaries is 9 bases long. CDR1 and CDR2 are read off the germline V gene (reference sequence) as LNHNV and YYDKDF. Including cysteine and phenylalanine, the CDR3 has 13 amino acids. The sequence is cut down to CDR3 DNA, 39 bases in frame from base 1. This clonotype has a handful of counts. Its antigen specificity is not known. Per-base quality was not reported, and no clone a single base away is much larger than it. The library was obtained by 5' RACE. Data came from an Illumina HiSeq 2000. Template switching introduced a universal primer binding site; the final cDNA contained a unique molecular identifier, enabling accurate counting of TCR cDNA molecules. First-strand cDNA for TCR alpha and beta chains was synthesized from specific primers in the conserved constant-segment region. To control for contamination, every cDNA library carried two barcodes: a SMART-Mk sample barcode plus Illumina barcodes. TruSeq adapter sequences, together with Illumina sample barcodes, were added in two successive PCR steps. The Illumina HiSeq platform was used with custom primers to sequence TCR alpha and beta cDNA libraries. In the original analysis: Raw reads were processed with MiGEC to extract unique molecular identifiers, and MiXCR was used to determine CDR3 positions. For each individual, recombination models were inferred using an EM algorithm with the repgenHMM and IGoR tools. Shared clonotype analysis was performed with the tcR package in R, normalizing sharing by the product of cloneset sizes. To study raw recombination free of thymic and clonal selection effects, out-of-frame nonproductive sequences were analyzed. The public reads were run again by TCRdb, first through fastp at Q25 and then through MiXCR, and only productive beta chains were kept. Each entry is one CDR3 protein sequence, shown with its most common DNA and genes. V and J calls and clone size were set by TCRdb, not the authors. Recorded for this sample are hundreds of thousands of distinct CDR3 sequences; about 12% of them occurred a single time. Around 1.6% of the sample lies in the top ten.

Only healthy Caucasian donors were included. The twin cohort consisted of three pairs of female monozygotic twins, all aged about 18 to 29 years. Peripheral blood mononuclear cells were used as the source from which RNA for TCR libraries was isolated. Separately, the same data were catalogued under a study of yellow fever vaccine responses in identical twins. The second paper states: The T cell response to vaccination in identical twins was reported by the authors to appear partly convergent and partly personalized. The study precisely tracked vaccine-responding T cell clones in identical twins.

Sequencing was performed on PBMCs. The clonotype originates from a woman aged 18-30 years in good health. The sequence is built from TRBV15 and TRBJ1-1; a confident D gene designation cannot be given. In nucleotides, the sequence is TGTGCCACCAGCAGAGATATGGGGAATGAAGCTTTCTTT. This yields the protein CATSRDMGNEAFF.